This entry describes one T cell receptor (beta chain). The target antigen is unknown. From the RT-PCR reads, TCRdb called clonotypes with MiXCR, one entry per CDR3 protein. The sample includes around 500,000 distinct CDR3 sequences, 9.5% to 12% of them seen just once. The source of the sample is a study of response to subunit inactivated influenza vaccine. General study points: The authors put forward the suggestion that each seasonal influenza vaccination may bring in only a limited number of new T cells.

With 0 bases removed from V and 10 bases from J, the gap between germline ends came to 7 bases. CDR1 and CDR2 from the germline V gene are WNHNN and SYGVQD (reference sequence). This CDR3 has 13 amino acids. The TCR sequence derives from a man aged 45-65 years who received an inactivated influenza vaccine. The chain joins TRBV10-1 to TRBJ1-6; no clear D gene. The material sequenced was PBMCs from blood, taken 40 to 50 days after vaccination. The chain's CDR3 is CASSESRNSPLHF. CDR3 bases: TGCGCCAGCAGTGAGTCACGGAACTCACCCCTCCACTTT.